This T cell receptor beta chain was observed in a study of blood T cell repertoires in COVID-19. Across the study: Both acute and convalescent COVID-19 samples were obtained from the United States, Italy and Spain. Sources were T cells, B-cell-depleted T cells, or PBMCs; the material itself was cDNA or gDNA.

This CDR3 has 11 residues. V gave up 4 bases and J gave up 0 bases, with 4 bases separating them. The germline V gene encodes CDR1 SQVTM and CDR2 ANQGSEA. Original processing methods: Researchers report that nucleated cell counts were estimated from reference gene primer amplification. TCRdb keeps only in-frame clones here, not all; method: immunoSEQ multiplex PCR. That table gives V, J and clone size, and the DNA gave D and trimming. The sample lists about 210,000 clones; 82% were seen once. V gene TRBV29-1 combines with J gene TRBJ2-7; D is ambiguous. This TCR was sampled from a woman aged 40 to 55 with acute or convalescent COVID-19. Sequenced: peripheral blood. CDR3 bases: TGCAGCGTTGCAGGCTCCTACGAGCAGTACTTC. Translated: CSVAGSYEQYF.